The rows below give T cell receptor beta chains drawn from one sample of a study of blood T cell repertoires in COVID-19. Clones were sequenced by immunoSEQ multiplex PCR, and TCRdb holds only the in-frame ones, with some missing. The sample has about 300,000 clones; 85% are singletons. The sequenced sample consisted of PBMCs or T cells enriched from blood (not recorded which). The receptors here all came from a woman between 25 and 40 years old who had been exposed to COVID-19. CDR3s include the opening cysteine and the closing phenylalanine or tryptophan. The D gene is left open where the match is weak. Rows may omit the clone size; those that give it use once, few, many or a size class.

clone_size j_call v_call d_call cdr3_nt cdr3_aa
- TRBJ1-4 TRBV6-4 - TGTGCCAGCAGCCGGGAGGCAAATGAAAAACTGTTTTTT CASSREANEKLFF
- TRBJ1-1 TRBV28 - TGTGCCAGCAGGCCCGCGGGGGCTGGGAAGGTCTCCGTTGAAGCTTTCTTT CASRPAGAGKVSVEAFF
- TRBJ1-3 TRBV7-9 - TGTGCCAGCAGCCTGGACACTGGCGGCACCATATATTTT CASSLDTGGTIYF
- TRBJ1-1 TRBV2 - TGTGCCAGCAGTGGGGAGGGGTTCTCTGAAGCTTTCTTT CASSGEGFSEAFF
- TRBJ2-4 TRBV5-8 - TGTGCCAGCAGCTTGGACGGGGGAGCCAAAAACATTCAGTACTTC CASSLDGGAKNIQYF
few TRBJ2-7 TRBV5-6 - TGTGCCAGCAGCTTGTATTTTACCTACGAGCAGTACTTC CASSLYFTYEQYF
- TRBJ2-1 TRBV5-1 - TGCGCCAGCAGCTTGGCTCGACGGCAGGGGGGCAATGAGCAGTTCTTC CASSLARRQGGNEQFF
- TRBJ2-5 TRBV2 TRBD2 TGTGCCAGCAAAACCGGGAGGGCCCAAGAGACCCAGTACTTC CASKTGRAQETQYF
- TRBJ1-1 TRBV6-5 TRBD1 TGTGCCAGCAGTTACGGGGACAGTGAAGCTTTCTTT CASSYGDSEAFF
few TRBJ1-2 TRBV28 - TGTGCCAGCAGTTTGTCCGGAGGGTTAACAGTCATTGCCTTC CASSLSGGLTVIAF
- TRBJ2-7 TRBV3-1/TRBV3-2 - TGTGCCAGCAGCCAAGAGGAGACCGGCTCCTACGAGCAGTACTTC CASSQEETGSYEQYF
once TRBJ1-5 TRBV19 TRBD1 TGTGCCAGTAGACGGACAGGGGGCGGTCAGCCCCAGCATTTT CASRRTGGGQPQHF
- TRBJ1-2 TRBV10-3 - TGTGCCATCGGGTTCTTCGCAGCGGGTTTGTCCGGCTACACCTTC CAIGFFAAGLSGYTF
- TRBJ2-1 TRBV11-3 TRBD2 TGTGCCAGCAGCCCCGGGCTAGCGGGCTACAATGAGCAGTTCTTC CASSPGLAGYNEQFF
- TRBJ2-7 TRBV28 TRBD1 TGTGCCAGTACGGACAGGGGGCCTTACGAGCAGTACTTC CASTDRGPYEQYF
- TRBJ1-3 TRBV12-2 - TGTGCAAGTCGCTTAGAGAAAATCACAGGGAACTCTGGAAACACCATATATTTT CASRLEKITGNSGNTIYF
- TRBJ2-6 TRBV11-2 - TGTGCCAGCAGCTTAGCGGGGGCCAACGTCCTGACTTTC CASSLAGANVLTF
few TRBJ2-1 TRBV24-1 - TGTGCCACCAGTGATCCGAACAGGTTGGCCCCCGATGAGCAGTTCTTC CATSDPNRLAPDEQFF
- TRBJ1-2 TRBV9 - TGTGCCAGCAGCGTAGATCCAGGGGCGGTCGCTGGCTACACCTTC CASSVDPGAVAGYTF
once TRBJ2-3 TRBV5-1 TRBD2 TGCGCCAGCAGCTTTGTGGCGGGGGGCGTCACAGATACGCAGTATTTT CASSFVAGGVTDTQYF
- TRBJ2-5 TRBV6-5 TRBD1 TGTGCCAGCAGAAAGACAGGGAAAGAGACCCAGTACTTC CASRKTGKETQYF
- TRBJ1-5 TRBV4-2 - TGTGCCAGCAGCGACGAACAGGGTTTCCAGCCCCAGCATTTT CASSDEQGFQPQHF
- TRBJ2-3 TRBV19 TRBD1 TGTGCCAGTAGTATAGGCGAGGACGGGACAGTGACAGATACGCAGTATTTT CASSIGEDGTVTDTQYF
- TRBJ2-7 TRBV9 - TGTGCCAGCAGCGCAGAGGACATGTACGAGCAGTACTTC CASSAEDMYEQYF
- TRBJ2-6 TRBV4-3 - TGCGCCAGCAGCCAAGTGGTACAGCTTCTCTCTGGGGCCAACGTCCTGACTTTC CASSQVVQLLSGANVLTF
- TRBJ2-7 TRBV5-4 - TGTGCCAGCAGCCAGGCGGGAACCTACGAGCAGTACTTC CASSQAGTYEQYF
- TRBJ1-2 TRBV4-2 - TGTGCCAGCAACTCCATGGGAGTTAACTATGGCTACACCTTC CASNSMGVNYGYTF
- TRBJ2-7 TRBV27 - TGTGCCAGCAGTCTCTACCCACCAGGGTACACATCCAACTACGAGCAGTACTTC CASSLYPPGYTSNYEQYF
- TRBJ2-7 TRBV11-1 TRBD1 TGTGCCAGCAGCTCCCGGGACAGGATGACCTACGAGCAGTACTTC CASSSRDRMTYEQYF
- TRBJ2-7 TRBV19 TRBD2 TGTGCCAGTAGTGCCCCGGGACTAGGGAACTACGAGCAGTACTTC CASSAPGLGNYEQYF
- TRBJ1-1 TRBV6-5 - TGTGCCAGCAGTTCCGCGGGGCGCAACACTGAAGCTTTCTTT CASSSAGRNTEAFF
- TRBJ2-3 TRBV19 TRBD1 TGTGCCAGTAGTATTATCGACAGGGTTGTACCAGATACGCAGTATTTT CASSIIDRVVPDTQYF
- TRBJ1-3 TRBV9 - TGTGCCAGCAGCCAAATACAGGGAACTGGAAACACCATATATTTT CASSQIQGTGNTIYF
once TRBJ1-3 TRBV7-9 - TGTGCCAGCAGCCTCGGACAGGGAAACACCATATATTTT CASSLGQGNTIYF
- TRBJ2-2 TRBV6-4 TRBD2 TGTGCCAGCAGCCGCGCTTCAGCGGGAACCCTGGGCACCGGGGAGCTGTTTTTT CASSRASAGTLGTGELFF
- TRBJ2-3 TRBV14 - TGTGCCAGCAGCCAATATCGGCGGGGGCGGTTGGCAGATACGCAGTATTTT CASSQYRRGRLADTQYF
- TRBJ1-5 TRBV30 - TGTGCCTGGTCCGCAGATAGCAATCAGCCCCAGCATTTT CAWSADSNQPQHF
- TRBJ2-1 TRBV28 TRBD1 TGTGCCAGCAGTCCCACTCCGACAGGGGGATACAATGAGCAGTTCTTC CASSPTPTGGYNEQFF
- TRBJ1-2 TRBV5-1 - TGCGCCAGCAGCTTGGTTCAGGGCGGGGATAACTATGGCTACACCTTC CASSLVQGGDNYGYTF
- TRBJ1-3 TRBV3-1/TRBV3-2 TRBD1 TGTGCCAGCAGCCATGGGGTCCTGGGACAGGTGTCTTCTGGAAACACCATATATTTT CASSHGVLGQVSSGNTIYF
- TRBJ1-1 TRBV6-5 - TGTGCCAGCATCCAGTTAGGGAGTACTGAAGCTTTCTTT CASIQLGSTEAFF
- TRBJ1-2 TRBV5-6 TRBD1 TGTGCCAGCAGTACCGGGACAGCGGCGATCTATGGCTACACCTTC CASSTGTAAIYGYTF
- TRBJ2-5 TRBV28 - TGTGCCAGCAGCAACAGAATCCAAGAGACCCAGTACTTC CASSNRIQETQYF
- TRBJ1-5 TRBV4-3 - TGCGCCAGCAGCCAAGATTTCAGGGGCAGAAATCAGCCCCAGCATTTT CASSQDFRGRNQPQHF
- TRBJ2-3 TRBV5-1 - TGCGCCAGCAGCTTGGGTCAGGCTCCAGATACGCAGTATTTT CASSLGQAPDTQYF
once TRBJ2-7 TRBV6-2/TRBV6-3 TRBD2 TGTGCCAGCAGTTACTCGACTAGCGGCTACGAGCAGTACTTC CASSYSTSGYEQYF
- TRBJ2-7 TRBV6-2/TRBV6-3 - TGTGCCAGCAGTTACATTGTCCGAGACTCCTACGAGCAGTACTTC CASSYIVRDSYEQYF
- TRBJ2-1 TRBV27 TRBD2 TGTGCCAGCAGTACCACTAGCGGCGCCTACAATGAGCAGTTCTTC CASSTTSGAYNEQFF
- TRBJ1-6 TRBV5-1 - TGCGCCAGCAGCTTGGGGCAGATTAATTCACCCCTCCACTTT CASSLGQINSPLHF
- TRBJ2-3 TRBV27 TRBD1 TGTGCCAGCAGTTTCGACAGGGGGCCCCGCACAGATACGCAGTATTTT CASSFDRGPRTDTQYF
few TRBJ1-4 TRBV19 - TGTGCCAGTAGTATCGGGTTACAGGGAAACGAAAAACTGTTTTTT CASSIGLQGNEKLFF
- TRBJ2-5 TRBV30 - TGTGCCTGGAGTGTACAGCAGGATCTCAAACCCCTTCCAGAAGAGACCCAGTACTTC CAWSVQQDLKPLPEETQYF